One and the same sample provided the 18 T cell receptor beta chains below, sequenced in a study of Tregs in tolerant kidney transplant recipients. Related graft donors supplied nonmyeloablative bone marrow transplants, and mixed chimerism was transient. The method was immunoSEQ multiplex PCR; TCRdb's version includes in-frame clones alone and lacks a portion of them. The sample has about 11,000 clones. Sequencing was performed on CD8+ T cells from blood (PBMCs), taken 24 months after the transplant. All receptors derive from a human patient who received a combined kidney and bone marrow transplant. Some T cells may be supplied by the graft donor.

A remark on this clone: The missing CDR3 end, 3 residues past where the read stops, is filled in from the germline J gene. This chain connects TRBV19 to TRBJ1-5; D possibly corresponds to TRBD1 (6 bases). CDR3 length equals 18 residues. Per the germline V gene, CDR1 is LNHDA and CDR2 is SQIVND (reference sequence). Deletions cut 9 bases from V and 3 bases from J, with 27 bases between. The CDR3 bases that were read are TGTGCCAGCCCCTTTGTGGACAGACGACGACGGGACAATCAGCCC. Translation: CASPFVDRRRRDNQP. In full, the CDR3 is CASPFVDRRRRDNQPQHF.

Comments on this clone: The CDR3 goes on 3 residues after the read ends, and that part is filled in from the germline J gene. The chain joins TRBV20-1 to TRBJ2-3; D unresolved. This CDR3 spans 16 amino acids. With 0 bases removed from V and 3 bases from J, the gap between germline ends came to 16 bases. Germline V CDR1 and CDR2: DFQATT, SNEGSKA (reference sequence). The CDR3: CSARENVAVRTDTQYF. Incomplete CDR3 DNA: TGCAGTGCTAGAGAGAACGTAGCCGTTAGAACAGATACG.

Remarks on this clone: The read comes to an end 3 residues before the CDR3 does, leaving the germline J gene to fill in the end. This chain uses TRBV20-1 with TRBJ2-3; 10 nucleotides agree with TRBD2. The CDR3 is made up of 15 amino acids. V lost 2 bases, J lost 4 bases, and 6 bases stayed unmatched. Per germline, CDR1 DFQATT and CDR2 SNEGSKA (reference sequence). The CDR3 loop reads CSARKLAGSADTQYF. Partial CDR3 DNA: TGCAGTGCTAGAAAACTAGCGGGAAGCGCAGATACG.

Its frequency marks this clone as medium-sized. The read stops 3 residues short of the end of the CDR3; the missing end is completed from the germline J gene. The chain couples TRBV20-1 to TRBJ2-7, with 14 positions matching TRBD2. V dropped 2 bases and J dropped 3; count of bases not matched to a gene: 6. This CDR3 comprises 16 residues. CDR1 DFQATT and CDR2 SNEGSKA come from the germline V gene (reference sequence). The CDR3 protein is CSARLQGLAGVYEQYF. CDR3 DNA, as far as it was read: TGCAGTGCTAGACTCCAGGGACTAGCGGGGGTCTACGAG.

With respect to this clone: Read data end 3 residues before the CDR3 end; the end is taken from the germline J gene. V and J are TRBV19 and TRBJ2-3; TRBD2 aligns across 9 bases. This CDR3 is 16 amino acids long. J gave up 1 base and V 4 bases, and 6 bases lay outside the gene matches. Germline lookup yields CDR1 LNHDA and CDR2 SQIVND (reference sequence). Here the CDR3 reads CASSRGRTSGTDTQYF. CDR3 DNA, as far as it was read: TGTGCCAGTAGTAGGGGAAGGACTAGCGGCACAGATACG. The entire variable domain, with the rest obtained from reference TRBV19 and TRBJ2-3, is as follows: DGGITQSPKYLFRKEGQNVTLSCEQNLNHDAMYWYRQDPGQGLRLIYYSQIVNDFQKGDIAEGYSVSREKKESFPLTVTSAQKNPTAFYLCASSRGRTSGTDTQYFGPGTRLTVL.

Comment on this clone: The CDR3 end falls 3 residues outside the read, so it is completed with the germline J gene. The chain uses TRBV7-8 and TRBJ1-1; 11 nucleotides agree with TRBD1. V lost 4 bases to trimming and J lost 5 bases; unmatched junction nucleotides: 9. Germline-derived CDR1 and CDR2 are SGHVS and FQNEAQ. This CDR3 has 16 amino acids. CDR3 DNA, as far as it was read: TGTGCCAGCAGCTCTCCCCAGGGACAGGGGGATACTGAA. Encoded protein: CASSSPQGQGDTE. The CDR3 reads in full as CASSSPQGQGDTEAFF.

The CDR3 protein is CASSIKAGLGAYEQYF. The CDR3 bases that were read are TGTGCCAGTAGTATTAAGGCAGGACTAGGGGCCTACGAG. The chain links TRBV19 to TRBJ2-7; 7 nucleotides align to TRBD2. From the germline J gene comes the end of the CDR3, since the read stops 3 residues before it. Germline loops: CDR1 LNHDA, CDR2 SQIVND (reference sequence). The V and J ends lost 3 bases and 2 bases, in that order; junction bases with no gene match: 10. This CDR3 comprises 16 residues.

With regard to this clone: The missing CDR3 end, 3 residues past where the read stops, is filled in from the germline J gene. The chain employs TRBV30 and TRBJ1-3, with a possible D match to TRBD1 (5 bases). Trimming stripped 0 bases from V and 0 bases from J, with 9 bases between. Germline V gene data show CDR1 as GTSNPN and CDR2 as SVGIG (reference sequence). The CDR3 totals 15 residues. The CDR3 spells CAWSVPGDSGNTIYF. The CDR3 bases that were read are TGTGCCTGGAGTGTACCGGGGGACTCTGGAAACACC.

A remark on this clone: The CDR3 end lies 3 residues beyond the end of the read and is filled in from the germline J gene. The chain links TRBV19 to TRBJ2-1, with D possibly matching TRBD2 (7 bases). Germline CDR1 and CDR2: LNHDA and SQIVND (reference sequence). The CDR3 spans 14 residues. V lost 3 bases, J lost 9 bases, and 15 bases lay in between. CDR3 amino acids: CASSILGGQGEQFF. The sequenced part of the CDR3 DNA is TGTGCCAGTAGTATTTTGGGGGGGCAGGGTGAG. Complete variable domain (other parts from reference TRBV19 and TRBJ2-1): DGGITQSPKYLFRKEGQNVTLSCEQNLNHDAMYWYRQDPGQGLRLIYYSQIVNDFQKGDIAEGYSVSREKKESFPLTVTSAQKNPTAFYLCASSILGGQGEQFFGPGTRLTVL.

About this clone: The read finishes 3 residues shy of the CDR3 end, and the germline J gene is used to complete it. The V and J genes are TRBV10-3 and TRBJ2-7; 8 nucleotides agree with TRBD1. The germline CDR1 and CDR2 sequences are ENHRY and SYGVKD. V lost 10 bases to trimming and J lost 5 bases; unmatched junction nucleotides: 10. This CDR3 contains 13 residues. Here the CDR3 reads CATTGDRPDEQYF. Incomplete CDR3 DNA: TGTGCCACCACCGGGGACAGGCCCGACGAG.

On this clone itself: The read terminates 3 residues before the CDR3 end, so the remaining end is supplied by the germline J gene. V and J are TRBV19 and TRBJ2-2, with 8 bases identical to TRBD2. From germline, CDR1 is LNHDA and CDR2 SQIVND (reference sequence). V shed 5 bases and J 3 bases; nucleotides not matched to a gene: 2. The CDR3 has 14 amino acids. The CDR3 loop reads CASSPAGDTGELFF. Incomplete CDR3 DNA: TGTGCCAGTAGTCCAGCGGGAGACACCGGGGAG.

A remark on this clone: The read terminates 3 residues ahead of where the CDR3 ends, so the germline J gene completes it. The genes are TRBV7-9 and TRBJ2-7; D is perhaps TRBD1 (6 bases). Trimming shortened V by 6 bases and J by 2 bases, and 8 bases separated the two germline ends. The CDR3 consists of 12 residues. The V gene's germline CDR1 is SEHNR and CDR2 FQNEAQ (reference sequence). CDR3: CASSWTAYEQYF. Incomplete CDR3 DNA: TGTGCCAGCAGTTGGACAGCCTACGAG.

CDR3 region: CASSLLASVSYNEQFF. The covered CDR3 bases are TGTGCCAGCAGTTTATTGGCTAGCGTATCCTACAATGAG. The V gene is TRBV28, the J gene TRBJ2-1; maybe TRBD2 (6 bases). Coverage ceases 3 residues before the CDR3 finishes, and the germline J gene fills in the end. V gave up 1 base and J gave up 1 base, with 11 bases separating them. This CDR3 has 16 residues. CDR1 and CDR2 (germline): MDHEN, SYDVKM.

Remarks on this clone: The sequence runs out 3 residues before the end of the CDR3; the remainder is reconstructed from the germline J gene. The rearrangement uses TRBV7-8 and TRBJ1-3, with 7 bases fitting TRBD1. The CDR3 runs to 17 residues. J was trimmed by 0 bases and V by 4 bases; bases with no gene match: 9. Germline V lookup: CDR1 SGHVS, CDR2 FQNEAQ. The CDR3 sequence is CASSSSGTATSGNTIYF. The sequenced part of the CDR3 DNA is TGTGCCAGCAGCTCCTCCGGGACAGCGACCTCTGGAAACACC.

Remarks on this clone: The read terminates 3 residues before the CDR3 end, so the remaining end is supplied by the germline J gene. This chain uses TRBV5-6 with TRBJ2-7; 8 positions match TRBD2. The CDR3 runs 15 residues. The germline V gene encodes CDR1 SGHDT and CDR2 YYEEEE. J gave up 0 bases and V 4 bases, and 6 bases lay outside the gene matches. The CDR3 spells CASSDSGTYSYEQYF. The part of the CDR3 DNA that was read is TGTGCCAGCAGCGATAGCGGGACTTACTCCTACGAG.

Worth noting for this clone: Coverage ceases 3 residues before the CDR3 finishes, and the germline J gene fills in the end. The chain carries TRBV7-8 and TRBJ2-3, with D tentatively TRBD1 (5 bases). V lost 0 bases and J lost 2, with 9 bases in between. The CDR3 is 15 amino acids. Germline V gives CDR1 SGHVS, CDR2 FQNEAQ. CDR3 DNA (partial): TGTGCCAGCAGCTTAGCTGCGGACAACACAGATACG. As protein: CASSLAADNTDT. The CDR3 as a whole reads CASSLAADNTDTQYF.

Points on this clone: The read ends 3 residues shy of where the CDR3 ends; the end is completed using the germline J gene. This chain connects TRBV9 to TRBJ2-1, with 12 bases lining up with TRBD2. V lost 4 bases and J lost 7; bases outside the gene matches: 6. The germline V gene encodes CDR1 SGDLS and CDR2 YYNGEE. The CDR3 runs to 15 residues. CDR3 sequence: CASSYLAGGPNEQFF. The covered CDR3 bases are TGTGCCAGCAGCTACCTAGCGGGAGGGCCAAATGAG.

This clone ranks as medium-sized (0.01 to 0.1%) in terms of frequency. From the germline J gene comes the end of the CDR3, since the read stops 3 residues before it. The chain carries TRBV20-1 and TRBJ1-5, with D maybe TRBD1 (6 bases). Trimming left V 5 bases short and J 3 bases short, with 14 bases between. The CDR3 totals 14 residues. Germline CDR1 and CDR2: DFQATT and SNEGSKA (reference sequence). This chain's CDR3 is CSAEPTGYNQPQHF. Partial CDR3 DNA: TGCAGTGCTGAGCCTACAGGGTACAATCAGCCC.